Below, 2 T cell receptor beta chains from the same sample are listed, as sequenced in a study of OX40 agonist ivuxolimab in advanced cancers. TCRdb keeps only in-frame clones here, not all; method: immunoSEQ multiplex PCR. The sample contains tens of thousands of clones, 93% of which appear only once. The material was CD4+ or CD8+ T cells sorted from blood, obtained in a trial of the OX40 agonist ivuxolimab. The receptors derive from an adult with an advanced solid tumor such as melanoma, head and neck, liver or kidney cancer.

The gene calls are TRBV7-9 and TRBJ2-1; 9 bases map to TRBD2. The germline gives CDR1 SEHNR, CDR2 FQNEAQ (reference sequence). Germline trimming cut 6 bases from V and 6 bases from J; bases unmatched to any gene: 6. There are 14 residues in the CDR3. The CDR3 DNA reads TGTGCCAGCAGTTTTAGCGGGAGTGTCAATGAGCAGTTCTTC. It is translated as CASSFSGSVNEQFF. Looking up the rest from reference TRBV7-9 and TRBJ2-1 gives the full variable domain: DTGVSQNPRHKITKRGQNVTFRCDPISEHNRLYWYRQTLGQGPEFLTYFQNEAQLEKSRLLSDRFSAERPKGSFSTLEIQRTEQGDSAMYLCASSFSGSVNEQFFGPGTRLTVL.

In nucleotides, the CDR3 is TGTGCCAGCAGCTTCGGGTACACTGAAGCTTTCTTT. This gives the protein CASSFGYTEAFF. The chain couples TRBV7-9 to TRBJ1-1; D unclear. In germline, CDR1 is SEHNR, CDR2 FQNEAQ (reference sequence). Deletions cut 3 bases from V and 3 bases from J, with 5 bases between. The CDR3 length is 12 residues.